The 17 T cell receptor beta chains below come from one sample, sequenced in a study of identical twins. One entry per CDR3 protein results from TCRdb running MiXCR on the 5' RACE reads. The table includes approximately 700,000 distinct CDR3 sequences, roughly 18% detected once. A further study also used this sample, focusing on T cells expressing NK-cell markers.

Sequenced input: PBMCs. These receptors all come from a woman in her late teens or twenties in good health.

This clonotype was counted between two and nine times. The chain employs TRBV12-3 or TRBV12-4 and TRBJ2-7; D is possibly TRBD2 (6 bases). This CDR3 spans 14 amino acids. V was cut by 5 bases and J by 3 bases, with 14 bases left in between. The DNA of the CDR3 is TGTGCCAGCAGTCCCCGACGGGAGTACTACGAGCAGTACTTC. Encoded protein: CASSPRREYYEQYF.

Many counts were recorded for this clonotype. The V call is TRBV7-2, the J call TRBJ2-1, with 7 positions matching TRBD2. J gave up 2 bases and V 5 bases, and 9 bases lay outside the gene matches. CDR3 length equals 16 residues. Germline CDR1 reads SGHTA; CDR2 reads FQGNSA. CDR3 bases: TGTGCCAGCAGCCGATCCGCCGGGACTACCTACAATGAGCAGTTCTTC. Amino acid sequence: CASSRSAGTTYNEQFF.

At least ten counts were recorded for this clonotype. The chain is built from TRBV20-1 and TRBJ1-1; D is possibly TRBD1 (6 bases). The CDR3 has 14 amino acids. V lost 0 bases, J lost 5 bases, and 13 bases lay in between. Germline lookup yields CDR1 DFQATT and CDR2 SNEGSKA (reference sequence). The CDR3 region is CSARDPEGDTEAFF. The DNA for the CDR3 is TGCAGTGCTAGAGACCCAGAGGGGGATACTGAAGCTTTCTTT.

This clonotype was seen ten or more times. The chain is built from TRBV7-2 and TRBJ1-1; tentative D call: TRBD1 (5 bases). The V end was cut by 5 bases, the J end by 1 base, with 14 bases between. The germline CDR1 and CDR2 sequences are SGHTA and FQGNSA. CDR3 size: 15 residues. The CDR3 DNA reads as TGTGCCAGCAGCCGGGACTTTAGAAGGAACACTGAAGCTTTCTTT. Its protein is CASSRDFRRNTEAFF.

In its sample, this clonotype was seen many times. V and J are TRBV5-1 and TRBJ1-2; D remains unclear. The CDR3 consists of 13 residues. Trimming took 5 bases from V and 3 from J, leaving 11 bases between them. The germline V gene has CDR1 SGHRS and CDR2 YFSETQ. CDR3 region: CASSEEVHYGYTF. The CDR3 DNA is TGCGCCAGCAGTGAAGAGGTGCACTATGGCTACACCTTC.

V gene TRBV15 combines with J gene TRBJ2-7; the D gene could be TRBD1 or TRBD2 (5 bases each). Trimming stripped 0 bases from V and 5 bases from J, with 11 bases between. The CDR3 has 14 amino acids. Germline values: CDR1 LNHNV, CDR2 YYDKDF (reference sequence). The CDR3 nucleotides are TGTGCCACCAGCAGAGATGGAAGGGGACACGAGCAGTACTTC. Translated, it gives CATSRDGRGHEQYF.

V is TRBV4-3 and J is TRBJ2-3; TRBD2 is a possible D gene (6 bases). The CDR3 contains 15 residues. Trimming took off 3 bases at V and 0 bases at J, with 10 bases between the two ends. CDR1 LGHNA and CDR2 YSLEER come from the germline V gene. The CDR3 region has the DNA TGCGCCAGCAGCCAGGCTAGCGAAAGCACAGATACGCAGTATTTT. Its translation: CASSQASESTDTQYF.

The genes are TRBV4-3 and TRBJ2-1, with 7 bases matching TRBD2. Looked up from germline, CDR1 is LGHNA and CDR2 is YSLEER. V lost 5 bases, J lost 8 bases, and 9 bases stayed unmatched. CDR3 length: 14 residues. As DNA, the CDR3 is TGCGCCAGCAGCTCCGGCGGGGGTAGGGATGAGCAGTTCTTC. Protein sequence: CASSSGGGRDEQFF.

The rearrangement joins TRBV7-2 to TRBJ2-1, with D hard to call. Germline CDR1 reads SGHTA; CDR2 reads FQGNSA. There are 14 residues in the CDR3. V dropped 3 bases and J dropped 7 bases, with 13 bases sitting between them. The CDR3 loop reads CASSLVSLANEQFF. In DNA form, the CDR3 reads TGTGCCAGCAGCTTGGTCTCCTTGGCAAATGAGCAGTTCTTC.

This chain uses TRBV6-2 or TRBV6-3 with TRBJ1-4; no reliable D call. The CDR3 runs to 15 residues. The V gene's germline CDR1 is MNHEY and CDR2 SVGEGT. Trimming shortened V by 4 bases and J by 5 bases, and 14 bases separated the two germline ends. DNA of the CDR3: TGTGCCAGCAGTTCCTTCTTGGGAACGAATGAAAAACTGTTTTTT. The encoded protein is CASSSFLGTNEKLFF.

A few counts support this clonotype. The chain uses TRBV11-2 and TRBJ2-7, with TRBD2 as a possible D gene (6 bases). The CDR3 covers 17 residues. The V gene's germline CDR1 is SGHAT and CDR2 FQNNGV. V lost 2 bases to trimming and J lost 2 bases, with 19 bases between them. The CDR3 is CASSLLPGARRAYEQYF. Here the CDR3 DNA reads TGTGCCAGCAGCTTACTTCCCGGGGCCCGGAGGGCCTACGAGCAGTACTTC.

The sample holds a few counts of this clonotype. This rearrangement joins TRBV3-1 to TRBJ2-1; weak D call: TRBD1 (6 bases). Germline CDR1 LGHDT, CDR2 YNNKEL (reference sequence). The CDR3 consists of 14 residues. V shed 10 bases and J shed 3 bases, with 16 bases lying between them. CDR3 sequence: CATNRGTNYNEQFF. The CDR3 nucleotides read TGTGCCACGAACCGAGGGACAAACTACAATGAGCAGTTCTTC.

This clonotype showed up just a few times. The CDR3 is CASSEWSGLTEQYF. CDR3 sequence (DNA): TGTGCCAGCAGTGAATGGAGCGGCCTAACCGAGCAGTACTTC. V usage is TRBV25-1 and J usage is TRBJ2-7; D perhaps matches TRBD2 (5 bases). The V end was cut by 1 base, the J end by 6 bases, with 13 bases between. Germline CDR1 is MGHDK and CDR2 is SYGVNS. The CDR3 is 14 residues long.

Here the CDR3 reads CASSLGGRGDDEQYF. As DNA, the CDR3 is TGTGCCAGCAGCTTGGGTGGCAGGGGGGATGACGAGCAGTACTTC. The chain links TRBV5-4 to TRBJ2-7, with D possibly TRBD1 on 7 matching bases. The germline V gene has CDR1 SGHNT and CDR2 YYREEE (reference sequence). Trimming removed 0 bases from V and 5 bases from J, with 15 bases in between. CDR3 length: 15 amino acids. The variable domain in full, with the rest retrieved from reference TRBV5-4 and TRBJ2-7, is ETGVTQSPTHLIKTRGQQVTLRCSSQSGHNTVSWYQQALGQGPQFIFQYYREEENGRGNFPPRFSGLQFPNYSSELNVNALELDDSALYLCASSLGGRGDDEQYFGPGTRLTVT.

V and J are TRBV10-3 and TRBJ1-3; a weak D match, TRBD1 (5 bases). Germline CDR1 reads ENHRY; CDR2 reads SYGVKD. Trimming shortened V by 4 bases and J by 9 bases, and 13 bases separated the two germline ends. The CDR3 contains 13 residues. The DNA for the CDR3 is TGTGCCATCAGTGTGGACAATATTGGCACCATATATTTT. Its protein product is CAISVDNIGTIYF.

The chain links TRBV20-1 to TRBJ2-3; 9 positions match TRBD2. The CDR3 is made up of 15 amino acids. Per the germline V gene, CDR1 is DFQATT and CDR2 is SNEGSKA (reference sequence). V trimming: 7 bases; J trimming: 1 base; junction bases outside the gene matches: 9. The CDR3 spells CSVLTSGPRTDTQYF. In DNA form, the CDR3 reads TGCAGTGTTCTTACTAGCGGGCCCCGCACAGATACGCAGTATTTT.

This clonotype was detected only a few times. This sequence joins TRBV20-1 and TRBJ2-3; D may be TRBD2 (6 bases). The CDR3 spans 13 residues. CDR1 is DFQATT and CDR2 is SNEGSKA in the germline V gene (reference sequence). V lost 6 bases and J 2 bases, leaving 12 bases between the germline ends. The CDR3 protein is CSALSGDTDTQYF. CDR3 DNA sequence: TGCAGTGCCCTGTCGGGGGACACAGATACGCAGTATTTT.